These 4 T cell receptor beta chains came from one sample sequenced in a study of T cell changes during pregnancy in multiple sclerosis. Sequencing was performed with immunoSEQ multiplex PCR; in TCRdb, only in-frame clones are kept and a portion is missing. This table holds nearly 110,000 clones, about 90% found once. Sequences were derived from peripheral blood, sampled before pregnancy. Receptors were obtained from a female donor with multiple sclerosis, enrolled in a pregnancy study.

CDR3 in DNA: TGTGCCAGCACCTTGACAGCCTCTGGGGCCAACGTCCTGACTTTC. Amino acid sequence: CASTLTASGANVLTF. The V call is TRBV9, the J call TRBJ2-6, with D possibly being TRBD1 (5 bases). The length of the CDR3 is 15 residues. The V and J ends lost 6 bases and 0 bases respectively, with 10 bases between them. Germline values: CDR1 SGDLS, CDR2 YYNGEE.

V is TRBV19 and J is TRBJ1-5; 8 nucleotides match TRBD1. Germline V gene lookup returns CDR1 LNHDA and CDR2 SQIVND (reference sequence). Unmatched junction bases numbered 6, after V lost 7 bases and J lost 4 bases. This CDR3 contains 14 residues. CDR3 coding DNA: TGTGCCAGTACCAAAGGGACAGGTAATCAGCCCCAGCATTTT. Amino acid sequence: CASTKGTGNQPQHF.

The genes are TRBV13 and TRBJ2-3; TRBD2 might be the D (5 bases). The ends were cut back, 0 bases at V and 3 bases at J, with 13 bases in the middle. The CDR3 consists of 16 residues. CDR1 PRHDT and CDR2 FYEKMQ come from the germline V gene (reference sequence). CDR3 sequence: CASSLGGRTPTDTQYF. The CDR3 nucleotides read TGTGCCAGCAGCTTAGGTGGTAGGACTCCGACAGATACGCAGTATTTT. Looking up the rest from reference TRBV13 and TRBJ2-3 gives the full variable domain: AAGVIQSPRHLIKEKRETATLKCYPIPRHDTVYWYQQGPGQDPQFLISFYEKMQSDKGSIPDRFSAQQFSDYHSELNMSSLELGDSALYFCASSLGGRTPTDTQYFGPGTRLTVL.

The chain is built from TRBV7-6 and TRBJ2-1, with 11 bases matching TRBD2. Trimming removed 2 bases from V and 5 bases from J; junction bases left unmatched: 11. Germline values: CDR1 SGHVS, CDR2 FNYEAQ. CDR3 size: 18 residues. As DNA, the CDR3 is TGTGCCAGCAGCTTAATACTCGCGACTAGCGGGGTCGACAATGAGCAGTTCTTC. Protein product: CASSLILATSGVDNEQFF.